The entry below gives a single TCR beta chain sequence along with its context. Its antigen is still unknown. These data are taken from a study of beta chain features in type 1 diabetes. Study as a whole: Healthy donors and patients had similar age, gender and cell yields.

The authors took one heparinised blood draw, averaging around 120 mL, from each donor. Germline V lookup: CDR1 SGHNT, CDR2 YENEEA. The CDR3 is 16 amino acids. V was cut by 1 base and J by 1 base, with 10 bases left in between. The study reverse transcribed the entire isolated RNA, so it sequenced expressed TCRB transcripts. The repertoire was sequenced with immunoSEQ multiplex PCR; TCRdb's copy has only in-frame clones and lacks some. The table has 600,000 to 650,000 clones, around 16% seen once. Study findings and constraints: All four CD4+ subsets of Type 1 diabetes patients contained TCRB CDR3s that were moderately but significantly shorter.

The receptor was isolated from a man aged 18-30 years in good health. The V call is TRBV11-3, the J call TRBJ2-2; D is undetermined. Sequenced input: naive CD4+ T cells from blood. Here the CDR3 DNA reads TGTGCCAGCAGCTTAGGAAGGCGGAGGAACACCGGGGAGCTGTTTTTT. Amino acids: CASSLGRRRNTGELFF. Supplemented by reference TRBV11-3 and TRBJ2-2, the full variable domain reads EAGVVQSPRYKIIEKKQPVAFWCNPISGHNTLYWYLQNLGQGPELLIRYENEEAVDDSQLPKDRFSAERLKGVDSTLKIQPAELGDSAVYLCASSLGRRRNTGELFFGEGSRLTVL.